A selection of T cell receptor beta chains follows, all from one sample in a study of blood T cell repertoires in COVID-19. Profiled with immunoSEQ multiplex PCR; TCRdb holds only in-frame clones, not every one. This table has hundreds of thousands of clones, roughly 80% appearing once. Material: PBMCs or T cells enriched from blood (not recorded which). The source of these receptors is a man in his forties who had been exposed to COVID-19. Each CDR3 is given with its conserved first and last residue.

TRBJ2-2 | TRBV7-2 | CASSFRTGWAGELFF
TRBJ1-5 | TRBV6-5 | CASAGTVNQPQHF
TRBJ1-5 | TRBV7-2 | CASRGPWRVRQPQHF
TRBJ1-1 | TRBV5-1 | CASSHRGAMNTEAFF
TRBJ1-1 | TRBV5-4 | CASSLYAGPNTEAFF
TRBJ2-4 | TRBV6-5 | CASSSAGAGAKNIQYF
TRBJ2-7 | TRBV5-4 | CASSPPGADDTYEQYF
TRBJ1-1 | TRBV2 | CASSDLGAVNTEAFF
TRBJ2-5 | TRBV5-1 | CASSLAEVQETQYF
TRBJ2-7 | TRBV14 | CASSLGRGREQYF
TRBJ2-1 | TRBV15 | CATSGVERPPWMFF
TRBJ2-1 | TRBV29-1 | CSHAVGSGAYNEQFF
TRBJ1-3 | TRBV9 | CASSATEAGRPPVGNTIYF
TRBJ1-3 | TRBV2 | CASSVQTGTGLAGNTIYF
TRBJ1-1 | TRBV11-3 | CASSLDPQYTEAFF
TRBJ1-1 | TRBV5-1 | CASSGQSEAFF
TRBJ2-3 | TRBV7-3 | CASSSSSGTTDTQYF
TRBJ2-1 | TRBV12-5 | CASGQPAGAPNEQFF
TRBJ2-7 | TRBV27 | CASSLLGGRAYEQYF
TRBJ1-1 | TRBV12-3/TRBV12-4 | CASSIRQGGLAFF
TRBJ1-1 | TRBV6-5 | CASSYLTEAFF
TRBJ1-2 | TRBV6-5 | CAIQGPHYGYTF
TRBJ1-5 | TRBV30 | CAWRYSNQPQHF
TRBJ1-6 | TRBV27 | CASRRAGSYNSPLHF
TRBJ2-1 | TRBV7-9 | CASSSLLGTSPNEQFF
TRBJ1-4 | TRBV15 | CATSRQGTDEKLFF
TRBJ2-3 | TRBV13 | CASSTALPQATSGDTTDTQYF
TRBJ2-1 | TRBV6-4 | CASSDSGLGNEQFF
TRBJ1-1 | TRBV5-1 | CASSGWTGTEAFF
TRBJ1-4 | TRBV5-1 | CASSSPGGGEKLFF
TRBJ1-5 | TRBV2 | CASRASYSNQPQHF